This paragraph covers one TCR beta chain sequence. This CDR3 is 15 amino acids long. Germline CDR1 and CDR2: MDHEN and SYDVKM. The data were obtained in a study of T cells expressing NK-cell markers. TCRdb reprocessed the 5' RACE reads, keeping one entry per CDR3 protein, no DNA. The table gives 300,000 or so distinct CDR3 sequences; the top ten clones make up roughly 4.2% of it. Sequenced: blood T cells: a sorted CD56 or NKG2C T cell subset, CD4+ or CD8+ T cells, or bulk PBMC T cells (not recorded which). The chain carries TRBV28 and TRBJ1-5; TCRdb lists TRBD1, though no DNA is available to test this call. The receptor was derived from a woman between 18 and 69 years old in good health. The chain's CDR3 is CASSPADRGNQPQHF.